This entry describes one TCR beta chain. The target antigen is unknown. This sample is part of a study of T cell responses to AZD1222 COVID-19 vaccine. The study's findings and limits: Seropositive at baseline were only a handful of AZD1222 recipients. Donors in the cohort were predominantly white British and more often female, and clonal diversity was possibly underestimated. Spike-specific TCR depth and breadth grew after two AZD1222 doses. Researchers report vaccine-associated CD4 TCRs spanning spike, with dominance at 160-218 and 743-854.

Only in-frame clones appear in the TCRdb table, and some are missing; sequencing was by immunoSEQ multiplex PCR. The sample holds fewer than 150,000 clones, roughly 91% seen once. The TCR comes from an adult in good health. This sample comprised peripheral blood, obtained on day 0 of AZD1222 vaccination.

The CDR3 DNA is TGTGCCAGCAGCTTAACCCCTGCGCAGTTCTTC. Protein product: CASSLTPAQFF. The rearrangement uses TRBV7-9 and TRBJ2-1; D unresolved. The CDR3 runs to 11 residues. Germline V gene data show CDR1 as SEHNR and CDR2 as FQNEAQ (reference sequence). V was pared by 2 bases and J by 12 bases, with 8 bases between.